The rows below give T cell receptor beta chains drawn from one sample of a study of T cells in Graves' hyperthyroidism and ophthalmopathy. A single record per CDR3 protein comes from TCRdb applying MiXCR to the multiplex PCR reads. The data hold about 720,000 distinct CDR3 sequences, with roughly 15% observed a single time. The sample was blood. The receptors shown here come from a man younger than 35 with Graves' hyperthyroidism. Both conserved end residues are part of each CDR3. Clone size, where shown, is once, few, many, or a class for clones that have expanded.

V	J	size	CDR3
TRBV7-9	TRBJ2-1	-	CASSSTSGDKLSYNEQFF
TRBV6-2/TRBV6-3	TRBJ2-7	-	CASSWTGGNEQYF
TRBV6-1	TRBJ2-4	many	CASSEGTGAVGIQYF
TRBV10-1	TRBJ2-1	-	CASSDRGVGEQFF
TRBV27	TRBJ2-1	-	CASSLSGESSYNEQFF
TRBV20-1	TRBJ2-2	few	CSARPRNTGELFF
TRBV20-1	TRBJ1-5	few	CSASTAGDQPQHF
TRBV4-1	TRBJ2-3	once	CASSHTSRTGLAGDTQYF
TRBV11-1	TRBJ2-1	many	CASSPGTGGTEQFF
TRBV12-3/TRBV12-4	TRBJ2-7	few	CASSLDLLARGYEQYF
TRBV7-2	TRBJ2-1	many	CASAGTRYNEQFF
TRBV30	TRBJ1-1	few	CAWSRGTYGEAFF
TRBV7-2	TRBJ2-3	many	CASSTPTGNTDTQYF
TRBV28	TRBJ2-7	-	CTSRIDSSYEQYF
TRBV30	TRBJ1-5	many	CAWSVQGSQPQHF
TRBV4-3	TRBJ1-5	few	CASSQGVEDQPQHF
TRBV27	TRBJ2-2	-	CASSHGTSGFGELFF
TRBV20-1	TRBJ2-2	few	CSASDRDRRATGELFF
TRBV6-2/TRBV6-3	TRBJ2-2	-	CASSYSPILQKTGELFF
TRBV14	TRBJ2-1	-	CASSQDNGNEQFF
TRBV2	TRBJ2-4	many	CASRDRDYGNIQYF
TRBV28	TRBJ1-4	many	CASSFSGTGTNEKLFF
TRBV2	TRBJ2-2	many	CASSERREGGELFF
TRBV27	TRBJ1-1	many	CASSFYRGRSEAFF
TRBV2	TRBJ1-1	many	CASKTDRSTEAFF
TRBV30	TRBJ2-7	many	CAWSRSGYEQYF
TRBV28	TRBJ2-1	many	CASRKRGVYNEQFF
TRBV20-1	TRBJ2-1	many	CSAPRTGGYNEQFF
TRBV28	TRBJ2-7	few	CATNSGTGNYEQYF
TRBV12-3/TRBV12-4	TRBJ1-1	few	CAAQSSLNTEAFF
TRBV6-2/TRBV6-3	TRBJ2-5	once	CASNRQGAETQYF
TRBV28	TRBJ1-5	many	CATETELYSNQPQHF
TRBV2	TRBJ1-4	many	CASSDPGQGFEKLFF
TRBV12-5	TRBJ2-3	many	CASGSRTGADTQYF
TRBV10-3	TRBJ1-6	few	CAISAKTANNSPLHF
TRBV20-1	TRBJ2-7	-	CSALARDRSYEQYF
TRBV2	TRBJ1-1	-	CANSFLWAFF
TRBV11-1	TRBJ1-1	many	CASSLEGLRNTEAFF
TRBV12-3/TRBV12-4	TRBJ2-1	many	CASSSSGRSYNEQFF
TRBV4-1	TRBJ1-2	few	CASSQDIVGGLSYGYTF
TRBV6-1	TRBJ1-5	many	CATGGIGDGNQPQHF
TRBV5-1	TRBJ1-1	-	CASKFGGVNTEAFF
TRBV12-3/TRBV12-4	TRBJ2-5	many	CASSPTGRKRETQYF
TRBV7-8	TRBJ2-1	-	CASSLWGESSYNEQFF
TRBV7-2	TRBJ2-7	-	CASSLVASSGSRDEQYF
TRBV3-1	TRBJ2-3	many	CASSPPGRDTQYF
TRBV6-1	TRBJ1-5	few	CASSVYQTWNQPQHF
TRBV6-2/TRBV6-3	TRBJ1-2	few	CASSYQGPRYGYTF
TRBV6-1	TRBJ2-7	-	CASGQTSVTYEQYF
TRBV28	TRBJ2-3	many	CASSLLWSGTTDTQYF
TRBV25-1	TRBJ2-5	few	CASSGLAGIGETQYF
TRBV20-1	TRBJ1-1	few	CSARDPQAPNTEAFF